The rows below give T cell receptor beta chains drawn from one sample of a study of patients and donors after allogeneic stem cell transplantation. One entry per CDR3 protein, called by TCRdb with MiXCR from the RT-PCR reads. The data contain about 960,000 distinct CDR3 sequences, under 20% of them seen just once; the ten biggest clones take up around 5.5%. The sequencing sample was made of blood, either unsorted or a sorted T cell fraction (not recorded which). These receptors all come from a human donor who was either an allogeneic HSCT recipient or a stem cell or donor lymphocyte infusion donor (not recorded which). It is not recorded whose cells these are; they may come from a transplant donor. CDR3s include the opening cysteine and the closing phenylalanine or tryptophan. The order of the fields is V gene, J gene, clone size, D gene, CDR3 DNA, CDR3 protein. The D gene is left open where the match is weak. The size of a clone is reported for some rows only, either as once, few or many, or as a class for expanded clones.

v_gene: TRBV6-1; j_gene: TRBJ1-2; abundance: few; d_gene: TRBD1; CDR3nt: TGTGCCAGCAGTGAGGACAGGGGTATCGGCTATGGCTACACCTTC; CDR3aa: CASSEDRGIGYGYTF
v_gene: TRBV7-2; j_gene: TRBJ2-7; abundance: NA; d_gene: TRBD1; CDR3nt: TGTGCCAGCAGCTTAGGGGACAGGGCCGTCTACGAGCAGTACTTC; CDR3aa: CASSLGDRAVYEQYF
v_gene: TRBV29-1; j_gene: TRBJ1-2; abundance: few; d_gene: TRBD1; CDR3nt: TGCAGCGTTGAAAGGGGGCAGGTTTCCAAATTAAATGGCTACACCTTC; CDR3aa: CSVERGQVSKLNGYTF
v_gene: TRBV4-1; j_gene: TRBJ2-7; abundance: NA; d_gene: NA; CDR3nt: TGCGCCAGCAGCCAAGAATTGGGCAGTCCCCCCTACGAGCAGTACTTC; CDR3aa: CASSQELGSPPYEQYF
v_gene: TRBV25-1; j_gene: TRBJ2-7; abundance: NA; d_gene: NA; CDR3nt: TGTGCCAGCAGTGACAAGGTCGCGACAGGATCCCACGAGCAGTACTTC; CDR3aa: CASSDKVATGSHEQYF
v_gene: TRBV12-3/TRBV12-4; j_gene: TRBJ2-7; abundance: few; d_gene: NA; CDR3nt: TGTGCCAGCAGTCCAGGGCAGTTCGAGCAGTACTTC; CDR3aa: CASSPGQFEQYF
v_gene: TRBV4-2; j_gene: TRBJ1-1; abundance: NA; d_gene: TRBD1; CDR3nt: TGTGCCAGCACCCCTCAGGGGGAGTCAACTGAAGCTTTCTTT; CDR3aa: CASTPQGESTEAFF
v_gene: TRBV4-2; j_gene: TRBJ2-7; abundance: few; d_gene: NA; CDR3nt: TGTGCCAGCAGCCAATCGGGCTTTTACGAGCAGTACTTC; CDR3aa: CASSQSGFYEQYF
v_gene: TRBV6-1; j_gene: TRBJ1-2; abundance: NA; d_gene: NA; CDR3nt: TGTGCCAGCAGTCATTACTCACCCAGAGGGGGGCCGTTCTATGGCTACACCTTC; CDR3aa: CASSHYSPRGGPFYGYTF
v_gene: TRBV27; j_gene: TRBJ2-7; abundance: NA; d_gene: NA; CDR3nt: TGTGCCAGCAGCTTGGGTGGAGCCGTGCAGTACTTC; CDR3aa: CASSLGGAVQYF
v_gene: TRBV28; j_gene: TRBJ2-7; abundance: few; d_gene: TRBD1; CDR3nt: TGTGCCAGCAGCTCGGGACAGGTGAGCTCCTACGAGCAGTACTTC; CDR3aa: CASSSGQVSSYEQYF
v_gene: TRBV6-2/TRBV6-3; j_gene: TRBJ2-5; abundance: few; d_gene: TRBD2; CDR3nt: TGTGCCAGCAGTTCGTCTAGCGGGGGGCCCAAGACCCAGTACTTC; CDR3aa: CASSSSSGGPKTQYF
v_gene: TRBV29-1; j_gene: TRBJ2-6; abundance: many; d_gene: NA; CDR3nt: TGCAGCGTTCGGGTCCCAAATTCTGGGGCCAACGTCCTGACTTTC; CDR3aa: CSVRVPNSGANVLTF
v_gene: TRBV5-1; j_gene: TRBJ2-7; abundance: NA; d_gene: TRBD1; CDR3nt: TGCGCCAGCAGCTATGACGTAAGGGACAGGGGCTACGAGCAGTACTTC; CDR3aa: CASSYDVRDRGYEQYF
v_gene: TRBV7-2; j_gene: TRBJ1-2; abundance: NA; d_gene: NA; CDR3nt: TGTGCCAGCAGCTCCAACCGGGGCCTGACGGGTGGCTACACCTTC; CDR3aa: CASSSNRGLTGGYTF
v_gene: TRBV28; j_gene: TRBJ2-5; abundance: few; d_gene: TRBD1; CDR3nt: TGTGCCAGCAATCCCGGGACAGAAGTATCCGGGGTCCTCGAGACCCAGTACTTC; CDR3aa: CASNPGTEVSGVLETQYF